This TCR beta chain was sequenced for a study of blood T cell repertoires in COVID-19. Profiled with immunoSEQ multiplex PCR; TCRdb holds only in-frame clones, not every one. The sample yields under 500,000 clones, around 89% seen once. Germline assignment: CDR1 SGHVS and CDR2 FNYEAQ. The V end was cut by 1 base, the J end by 3 bases, with 12 bases between. The CDR3 loop spans 16 amino acids. The sequence was obtained from a woman aged 25-40 years with acute or convalescent COVID-19. The V call is TRBV7-6, the J call TRBJ2-2, with D maybe TRBD2 (6 bases). Sequencing used peripheral blood. The CDR3 DNA reads as TGTGCCAGCAGCTTAGAGCAGGCGGGGCACACCGGGGAGCTGTTTTTT. Translation: CASSLEQAGHTGELFF.